The next 30 T cell receptor beta chains were all read from a single sample in a study of OX40 agonist ivuxolimab in advanced cancers. Libraries were built with the immunoSEQ multiplex PCR assay. What TCRdb holds here is the immuneACCESS table cut down to in-frame rearrangements. Part of the clones is not present; checked against another copy, under half of the missing clones reflect an unresolved V gene, and the others are unexplained. A total of approximately 24,000 clones appear in this sample, more than 70% of them only once. The top ten hold around 25% of the sample. Material: CD4+ or CD8+ T cells sorted from blood, obtained in a trial of the OX40 agonist ivuxolimab. The receptors originated from an adult with an advanced solid tumor such as melanoma, head and neck, liver or kidney cancer.

J is TRBJ2-1 and V is TRBV9; 11 bases are shared with TRBD2. Germline values: CDR1 SGDLS, CDR2 YYNGEE. The CDR3 is made up of 15 amino acids. J gave up 8 bases and V 3 bases, and 7 bases lay outside the gene matches. Here the CDR3 reads CASSGSGRASDEQFF. In DNA, the CDR3 is TGTGCCAGCAGCGGTAGCGGGAGGGCTTCGGATGAGCAGTTCTTC.

The chain has TRBV11-2 and TRBJ1-1, with D unclear. The ends were cut back, 6 bases at V and 6 bases at J, with 14 bases in the middle. The CDR3 loop spans 13 amino acids. Germline-derived CDR1 and CDR2 are SGHAT and FQNNGV. Here the CDR3 DNA reads TGTGCCAGCAGTGGTATGGTTCAAGCTGAAGCTTTCTTT. This gives the protein CASSGMVQAEAFF. Variable domain in full (rest from reference TRBV11-2 and TRBJ1-1): EAGVAQSPRYKIIEKRQSVAFWCNPISGHATLYWYQQILGQGPKLLIQFQNNGVVDDSQLPKDRFSAERLKGVDSTLKIQPAKLEDSAVYLCASSGMVQAEAFFGQGTRLTVV.

The chain joins TRBV7-9 to TRBJ1-2, with D possibly TRBD1 on 5 matching bases. The CDR3 length is 14 residues. Trimming took off 5 bases at V and 8 bases at J, with 18 bases between the two ends. CDR1 is SEHNR and CDR2 is FQNEAQ in the germline V gene (reference sequence). In DNA, the CDR3 is TGTGCCAGCAGCCCCGGGACGGTCCTAGACGGCTACACCTTC. Translating gives CASSPGTVLDGYTF.

In this sample, this clone turned up a few times. This chain links TRBV7-9 with TRBJ1-1; D gene uncertain. The germline V gene encodes CDR1 SEHNR and CDR2 FQNEAQ (reference sequence). The CDR3 runs 12 residues. V was cut by 6 bases and J by 2 bases, with 7 bases left in between. CDR3 coding DNA: TGTGCCAGCAGACCAGCCAACACTGAAGCTTTCTTT. Its protein is CASRPANTEAFF.

This chain joins TRBV7-3 and TRBJ2-7; D gene uncertain. This CDR3 is 14 amino acids long. V was pared by 5 bases and J by 0 bases, with 11 bases between. Germline CDR1 and CDR2: SGHTA and FQGTGA. The CDR3 DNA sequence: TGTGCCAGCAGCGGAGATCTCAACTCCTACGAGCAGTACTTC. This codes for CASSGDLNSYEQYF.

This clone was recorded once. V and J are TRBV11-2 and TRBJ2-7, with D maybe TRBD1 (6 bases). The CDR3 is 12 amino acids. Deletions cut 5 bases from V and 4 bases from J, with 9 bases between. Germline CDR1 and CDR2: SGHAT and FQNNGV. The CDR3 is CASSTQGYEQYF. CDR3 sequence (DNA): TGTGCCAGCAGCACCCAGGGGTACGAGCAGTACTTC.

This chain joins TRBV4-2 and TRBJ2-2; D tentatively fits TRBD1 or TRBD2 (5 bases each). Germline CDR1 LGHNA, CDR2 YNFKEQ. There are 13 residues in the CDR3. V was pared by 4 bases and J by 7 bases, with 10 bases between. The CDR3 reads CASSPFGGGELFF. The CDR3 nucleotides are TGTGCCAGCAGCCCATTTGGGGGCGGGGAGCTGTTTTTT.

This sequence joins TRBV27 and TRBJ1-1; D unresolved. Germline V lookup: CDR1 MNHEY, CDR2 SMNVEV (reference sequence). This CDR3 is 13 amino acids long. With 8 bases removed from V and 3 bases from J, the gap between germline ends came to 13 bases. CDR3 region: CASQPSWDTEAFF. CDR3 sequence (DNA): TGTGCCAGCCAACCCTCCTGGGACACTGAAGCTTTCTTT.

This chain links TRBV29-1 with TRBJ2-1, with 9 bases identical to TRBD1. V was clipped by 5 bases and J by 8 bases; unmatched bases: 19. The CDR3 extends over 17 amino acids. Germline V gene lookup returns CDR1 SQVTM and CDR2 ANQGSEA. The CDR3 coding sequence is TGCAGCGTTCTCCTGGGGGACAGGGAAAAGGCAGGCGATGAGCAGTTCTTC. This encodes CSVLLGDREKAGDEQFF.

This chain joins TRBV30 and TRBJ2-7; D gene uncertain. The CDR3 spans 13 residues. Trimming shortened V by 4 bases and J by 3 bases, and 13 bases separated the two germline ends. The V gene's germline CDR1 is GTSNPN and CDR2 SVGIG (reference sequence). CDR3 region: CAWNPQRYYEQYF. CDR3 DNA: TGTGCCTGGAACCCACAGAGGTACTACGAGCAGTACTTC.

This clone appeared a single time. V and J are TRBV19 and TRBJ2-7, with 10 bases aligning to TRBD2. The CDR3 contains 14 residues. CDR1 and CDR2 from the germline V gene are LNHDA and SQIVND (reference sequence). The V segment lost 5 bases and the J segment 2 bases; nucleotides outside the gene matches: 3. The CDR3 sequence: CASSSAGGPYEQYF. The DNA for the CDR3 is TGTGCCAGTAGTTCAGCGGGAGGGCCCTACGAGCAGTACTTC.

V is TRBV15 and J is TRBJ1-3; 8 bases fit TRBD1. The CDR3 runs 14 residues. Trimming removed 9 bases from V and 3 bases from J; junction bases left unmatched: 7. The V gene's germline CDR1 is LNHNV and CDR2 YYDKDF (reference sequence). CDR3 protein: CATSGTGSGNTIYF. The CDR3 bases are TGTGCCACTTCCGGGACAGGCAGTGGAAACACCATATATTTT.

The J gene is TRBJ2-7, the V gene TRBV6-5, with 7 positions matching TRBD2. CDR3 length: 14 residues. Germline-derived CDR1 and CDR2 are MNHEY and SVGAGI. Losses at the gene ends were 5 bases for V and 4 bases for J; bases not matched to a gene: 8. The CDR3 spells CASSAGEGPYEQYF. The CDR3 nucleotides read TGTGCCAGCAGTGCCGGGGAGGGCCCGTACGAGCAGTACTTC.

The chain is built from TRBV6-6 and TRBJ1-2; a possible D gene is TRBD1 (6 bases). The germline V and J ends were trimmed by 5 bases and 4 bases, with 11 bases remaining between them. Germline V gene lookup returns CDR1 MNHNY and CDR2 SVGAGI (reference sequence). The CDR3 totals 13 residues. The CDR3 is CASSDRRFYGYTF. CDR3 in DNA: TGTGCCAGCAGTGACAGGCGTTTCTATGGCTACACCTTC.

The V call is TRBV5-4, the J call TRBJ2-2; TRBD1 aligns across 10 bases. Germline assignment: CDR1 SGHNT and CDR2 YYREEE (reference sequence). CDR3 length equals 16 residues. The junction had 8 bases not matched to a gene; V was cut back by 4 bases and J by 5 bases. The CDR3 here is CASSPPGQGETGELFF. The CDR3 bases are TGTGCCAGCAGCCCCCCCGGACAGGGGGAGACCGGGGAGCTGTTTTTT.

The V and J genes are TRBV11-1 and TRBJ1-2, with 8 bases fitting TRBD1. Trimming cost V 5 bases and J 4 bases; bases outside gene matches: 9. The CDR3 is 15 amino acids. The germline V gene has CDR1 SGHAT and CDR2 FQDESV (reference sequence). This CDR3 is CASSMAGTGLYGYTF. DNA of the CDR3: TGTGCCAGCAGCATGGCCGGGACAGGACTCTATGGCTACACCTTC.

V usage is TRBV11-2 and J usage is TRBJ1-4; TRBD1 matches 7 bases. V shed 4 bases and J 0 bases; nucleotides not matched to a gene: 5. The CDR3 is 16 amino acids. Germline lookup yields CDR1 SGHAT and CDR2 FQNNGV. The CDR3: CASSSGQFATNEKLFF. CDR3 bases: TGTGCCAGCAGCTCGGGACAGTTCGCAACTAATGAAAAACTGTTTTTT. The complete variable domain, with remaining parts taken from reference TRBV11-2 and TRBJ1-4, reads EAGVAQSPRYKIIEKRQSVAFWCNPISGHATLYWYQQILGQGPKLLIQFQNNGVVDDSQLPKDRFSAERLKGVDSTLKIQPAKLEDSAVYLCASSSGQFATNEKLFFGSGTQLSVL.

The CDR3 loop is CASSLIRGGETQYF. CDR3 coding DNA: TGCGCCAGCAGCTTGATTCGGGGGGGAGAGACCCAGTACTTC. J is TRBJ2-5 and V is TRBV5-1, with TRBD2 matching 8 bases. The germline V gene has CDR1 SGHRS and CDR2 YFSETQ. The CDR3 has 14 residues. Unmatched junction bases numbered 3, after V lost 1 base and J lost 4 bases.

This rearrangement joins TRBV10-3 to TRBJ2-3, with TRBD2 matching over 7 bases. CDR3 length: 13 amino acids. V gave up 8 bases and J gave up 2 bases; unmatched junction bases: 4. Germline assignment: CDR1 ENHRY and CDR2 SYGVKD. CDR3 in DNA: TGTGCCATCCTAGCGGAAACCACAGATACGCAGTATTTT. This translates into CAILAETTDTQYF.

This chain links TRBV21-1 with TRBJ2-7; the DNA was not compared with TRBD2, the D call given in the table. TRBV21-1 represents a pseudogene. This CDR3 comprises 10 residues. CDR3 sequence reads: CASSSSGQYF. In DNA, the CDR3 is TGTGCCAGCAGCAGCAGCGGGCAGTACTTC.

This chain uses TRBV27 with TRBJ2-1; 11 bases are a match to TRBD2. J lost 4 bases, V lost 3 bases, and 2 bases had no gene match. Germline-derived CDR1 and CDR2 are MNHEY and SMNVEV (reference sequence). CDR3 length equals 15 residues. Written as DNA, the CDR3 is TGTGCCAGCAGTTTCGGGACTAGCGGATACAATGAGCAGTTCTTC. Protein sequence: CASSFGTSGYNEQFF.

Comments on this clone: The junction departs from the called germline gene at one end, perhaps through a read error. The J gene is TRBJ2-7, the V gene TRBV13; TRBD1 matches at 10 bases. The CDR3 has 15 residues. The germline V gene has CDR1 PRHDT and CDR2 FYEKMQ (reference sequence). The CDR3 DNA is TGTGCCACCAGCTCCGGGACAGGGGCGTTCTACGAGCAGTACTTC. The encoded protein is CATSSGTGAFYEQYF.

The genes are TRBV5-1 and TRBJ1-1; D is unclear. The CDR3 consists of 13 residues. V lost 0 bases and J lost 8, with 11 bases in between. In germline, CDR1 is SGHRS, CDR2 YFSETQ. CDR3 protein: CASSLVPFAEAFF. The CDR3 nucleotides read TGCGCCAGCAGCTTGGTTCCTTTCGCGGAAGCTTTCTTT.

This chain uses TRBV5-1 with TRBJ2-3, with D perhaps matching TRBD1 (5 bases). The germline V gene has CDR1 SGHRS and CDR2 YFSETQ. This CDR3 is built from 15 residues. V lost 0 bases and J lost 8, with 16 bases in between. The CDR3 spells CASSLDLGPWGTQYF. CDR3 nucleotide sequence: TGCGCCAGCAGCTTGGATCTGGGGCCCTGGGGTACGCAGTATTTT.

This rearrangement joins TRBV5-1 to TRBJ2-5, with D possibly matching TRBD2 (6 bases). The CDR3 totals 15 residues. The V and J ends lost 0 bases and 5 bases respectively, with 14 bases between them. The V gene's germline CDR1 is SGHRS and CDR2 YFSETQ. For the CDR3, the DNA is TGCGCCAGCAGCTTGGGAGGGAGTAGCGGCGAGACCCAGTACTTC. Its protein product is CASSLGGSSGETQYF.

This chain connects TRBV6-6 to TRBJ2-5; D gene ambiguous. Germline values: CDR1 MNHNY, CDR2 SVGAGI (reference sequence). This CDR3 comprises 12 residues. V was trimmed by 6 bases and J by 4 bases, leaving 9 bases between them. In DNA, the CDR3 is TGTGCCAGCAGCCTTCTCGGAGAGACCCAGTACTTC. This gives the protein CASSLLGETQYF.

The CDR3 DNA follows: TGTGCCAGCAGCTTTTTTATGGGCTCCTACGAGCAGTACTTC. Amino acids: CASSFFMGSYEQYF. J is TRBJ2-7 and V is TRBV5-4; D not resolved. The CDR3 contains 14 residues. V was shortened by 2 bases and J by 0 bases, with 9 bases between the two germline ends. Looked up from germline, CDR1 is SGHNT and CDR2 is YYREEE (reference sequence).

This clone was observed a handful of times. The CDR3 loop is CASSTWTGDEQYF. The DNA for the CDR3 is TGTGCCAGCAGCACCTGGACAGGGGACGAGCAGTACTTC. This chain uses TRBV5-5 with TRBJ2-7, with TRBD1 identical over 9 bases. Unmatched junction bases numbered 4, after V lost 4 bases and J lost 5 bases. CDR3 length: 13 amino acids. The germline CDR1 and CDR2 sequences are SGHKS and YYEKEE (reference sequence).

The gene calls are TRBV10-3 and TRBJ2-1, with 12 bases identical to TRBD1. V lost 7 bases and J lost 1; bases outside the gene matches: 11. The CDR3 has 18 amino acids. CDR1 ENHRY and CDR2 SYGVKD come from the germline V gene. CDR3: CAITTGQGALYSYNEQFF. CDR3 coding DNA: TGTGCCATCACTACGGGACAGGGGGCTCTTTATTCCTACAATGAGCAGTTCTTC.

This clone was detected once. The chain employs TRBV11-2 and TRBJ2-1, with D possibly being TRBD1 or TRBD2 (7 bases each). Germline V gene sequence: CDR1 SGHAT, CDR2 FQNNGV. The CDR3 covers 15 residues. The germline V and J ends were trimmed by 6 bases and 5 bases, with 17 bases remaining between them. In DNA form, the CDR3 reads TGTGCCAGCAGTGTAGGAGCGGGGACAGACAATGAGCAGTTCTTC. It specifies CASSVGAGTDNEQFF. Full variable domain (rest looked up from reference TRBV11-2 and TRBJ2-1): EAGVAQSPRYKIIEKRQSVAFWCNPISGHATLYWYQQILGQGPKLLIQFQNNGVVDDSQLPKDRFSAERLKGVDSTLKIQPAKLEDSAVYLCASSVGAGTDNEQFFGPGTRLTVL.